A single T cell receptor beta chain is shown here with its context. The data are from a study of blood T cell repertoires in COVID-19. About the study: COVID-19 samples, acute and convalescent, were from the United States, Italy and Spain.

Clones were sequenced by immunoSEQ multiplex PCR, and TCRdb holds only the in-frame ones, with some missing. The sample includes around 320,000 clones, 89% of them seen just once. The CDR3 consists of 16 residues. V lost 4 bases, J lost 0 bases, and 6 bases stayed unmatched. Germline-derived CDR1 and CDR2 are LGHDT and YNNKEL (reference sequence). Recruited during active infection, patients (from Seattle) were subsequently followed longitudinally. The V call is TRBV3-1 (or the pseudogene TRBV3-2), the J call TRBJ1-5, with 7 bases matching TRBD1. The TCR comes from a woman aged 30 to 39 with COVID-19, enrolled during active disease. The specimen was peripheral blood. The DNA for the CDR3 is TGTGCCAGCAGCCCCCCCGGGACAGTTAGCAATCAGCCCCAGCATTTT. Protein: CASSPPGTVSNQPQHF.